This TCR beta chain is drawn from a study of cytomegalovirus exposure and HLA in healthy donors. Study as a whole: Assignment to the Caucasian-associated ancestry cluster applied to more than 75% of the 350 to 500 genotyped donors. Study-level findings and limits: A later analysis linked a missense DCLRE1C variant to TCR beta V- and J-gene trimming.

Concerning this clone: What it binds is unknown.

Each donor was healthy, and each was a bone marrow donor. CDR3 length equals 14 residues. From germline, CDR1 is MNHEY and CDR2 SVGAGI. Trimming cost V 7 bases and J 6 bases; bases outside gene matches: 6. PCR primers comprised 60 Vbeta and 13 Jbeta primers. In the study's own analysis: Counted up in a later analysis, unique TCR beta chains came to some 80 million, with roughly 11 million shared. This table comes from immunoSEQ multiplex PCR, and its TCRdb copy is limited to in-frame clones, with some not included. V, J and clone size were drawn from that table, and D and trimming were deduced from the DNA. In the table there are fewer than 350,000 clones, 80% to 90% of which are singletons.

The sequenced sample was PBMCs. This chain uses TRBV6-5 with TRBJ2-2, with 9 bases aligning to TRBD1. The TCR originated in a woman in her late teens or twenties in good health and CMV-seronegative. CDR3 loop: CASNPQGAAGELFF. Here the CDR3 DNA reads TGTGCCAGCAATCCACAGGGGGCTGCCGGGGAGCTGTTTTTT.